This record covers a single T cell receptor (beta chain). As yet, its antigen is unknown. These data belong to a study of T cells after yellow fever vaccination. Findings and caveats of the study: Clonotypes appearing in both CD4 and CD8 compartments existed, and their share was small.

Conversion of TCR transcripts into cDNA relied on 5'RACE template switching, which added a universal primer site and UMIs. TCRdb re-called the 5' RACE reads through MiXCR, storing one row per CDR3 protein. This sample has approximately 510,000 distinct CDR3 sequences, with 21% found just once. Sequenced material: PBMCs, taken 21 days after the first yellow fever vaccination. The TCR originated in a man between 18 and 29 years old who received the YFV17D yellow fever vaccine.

Written as DNA, the CDR3 is TGTGCCATCACCTCGTCCGGGTCTTATGGCTACACCTTC. As protein: CAITSSGSYGYTF. The chain recombines TRBV10-3 with TRBJ1-2; D gene uncertain. The length of the CDR3 is 13 residues. V was trimmed by 7 bases and J by 5 bases, leaving 14 bases between them. CDR1 and CDR2 from the germline V gene are ENHRY and SYGVKD.